One and the same sample provided the 4 T cell receptor beta chains below, sequenced in a study of cytomegalovirus exposure and HLA in healthy donors. This PCR relied on a set of 60 Vbeta primers and 13 Jbeta primers. Repertoires were generated with immunoSEQ multiplex PCR, while TCRdb's copy carries only in-frame clones and drops some. The sample records approximately 170,000 clones, 65% to 70% being singletons. Sequencing was carried out using PBMCs. The receptor set was obtained from a young woman in good health and CMV-seropositive.

This clone was counted between two and nine times. The chain recombines TRBV18 with TRBJ2-5; D perhaps matches TRBD1 (6 bases). The length of the CDR3 is 18 residues. The germline V and J ends were trimmed by 1 base and 7 bases, with 25 bases remaining between them. CDR1 is KGHSH and CDR2 is LQKENI in the germline V gene. The CDR3 is CASSPRASDRTARGTQYF. DNA of the CDR3: TGTGCCAGCTCACCACGGGCAAGTGATAGGACAGCTCGAGGGACCCAGTACTTC.

CDR3 nucleotides: TGCAGCGGTCTACTAGCGGGGAGCGGCAATGAGCAGTTCTTC. Translation gives CSGLLAGSGNEQFF. The chain combines TRBV29-1 with TRBJ2-1; 10 bases line up with TRBD2. The trim removed 7 bases at V and 6 bases at J, leaving 9 bases unmatched. The CDR3 has 14 amino acids. Germline V gene data show CDR1 as SQVTM and CDR2 as ANQGSEA.

The rearrangement uses TRBV6-5 and TRBJ2-4, with 9 positions matching TRBD1. V was clipped by 8 bases and J by 5 bases; unmatched bases: 10. Germline loops: CDR1 MNHEY, CDR2 SVGAGI. The length of the CDR3 is 15 residues. CDR3 DNA sequence: TGTGCCAGCCGCAAACCGGGACAGGGCCAAAACATTCAGTACTTC. Protein sequence: CASRKPGQGQNIQYF.

This clone was found a few times. This same CDR3 is encoded by further DNA sequences in the sample. The chain couples TRBV27 to TRBJ1-4; D is perhaps TRBD1 (5 bases). The V and J ends lost 2 bases and 1 base respectively, with 5 bases between them. The CDR3 contains 14 residues. The germline gives CDR1 MNHEY, CDR2 SMNVEV (reference sequence). The CDR3 reads CASSLTGTNEKLFF. CDR3 nucleotide sequence: TGTGCCAGCAGTTTAACAGGAACTAATGAAAAACTGTTTTTT.